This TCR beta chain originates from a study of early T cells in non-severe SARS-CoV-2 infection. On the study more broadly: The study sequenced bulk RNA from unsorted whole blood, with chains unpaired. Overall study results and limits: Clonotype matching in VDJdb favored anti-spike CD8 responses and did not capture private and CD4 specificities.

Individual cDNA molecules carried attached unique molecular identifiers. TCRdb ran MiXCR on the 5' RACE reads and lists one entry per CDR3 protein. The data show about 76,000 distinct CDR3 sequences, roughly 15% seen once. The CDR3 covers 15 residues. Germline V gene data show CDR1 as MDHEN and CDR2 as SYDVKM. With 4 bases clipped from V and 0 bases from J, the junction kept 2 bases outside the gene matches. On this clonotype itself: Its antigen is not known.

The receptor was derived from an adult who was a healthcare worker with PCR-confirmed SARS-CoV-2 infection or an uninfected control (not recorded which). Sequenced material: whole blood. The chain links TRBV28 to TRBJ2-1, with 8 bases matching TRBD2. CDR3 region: CASSSSGGSYNEQFF. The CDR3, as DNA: TGTGCCAGCAGTTCGAGCGGGGGCTCCTACAATGAGCAGTTCTTC.